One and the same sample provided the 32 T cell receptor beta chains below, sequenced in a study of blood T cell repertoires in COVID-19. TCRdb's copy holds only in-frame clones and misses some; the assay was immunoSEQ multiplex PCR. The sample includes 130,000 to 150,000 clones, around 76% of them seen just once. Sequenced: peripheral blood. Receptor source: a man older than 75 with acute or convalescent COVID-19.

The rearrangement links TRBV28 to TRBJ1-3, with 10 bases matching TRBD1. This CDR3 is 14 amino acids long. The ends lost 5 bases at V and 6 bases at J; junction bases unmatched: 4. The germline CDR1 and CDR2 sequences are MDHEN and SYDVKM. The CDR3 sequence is CASSLRQGANTIYF. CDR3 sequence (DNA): TGTGCCAGCAGTCTCAGACAGGGGGCAAACACCATATATTTT.

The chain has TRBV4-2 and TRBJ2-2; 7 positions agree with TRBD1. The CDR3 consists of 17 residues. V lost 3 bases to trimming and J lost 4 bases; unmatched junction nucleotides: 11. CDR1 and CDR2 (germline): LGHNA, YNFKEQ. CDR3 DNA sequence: TGTGCCAGCAGCCACCCTAGAGGGGGCGCGGGCACCGGGGAGCTGTTTTTT. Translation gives CASSHPRGGAGTGELFF.

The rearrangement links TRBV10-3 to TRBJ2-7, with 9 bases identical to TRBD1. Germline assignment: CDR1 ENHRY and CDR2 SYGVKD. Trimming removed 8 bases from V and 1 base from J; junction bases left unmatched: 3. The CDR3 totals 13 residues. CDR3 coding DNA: TGTGCCATCGGTGGACAGGGGTCCTACGAGCAGTACTTC. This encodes CAIGGQGSYEQYF.

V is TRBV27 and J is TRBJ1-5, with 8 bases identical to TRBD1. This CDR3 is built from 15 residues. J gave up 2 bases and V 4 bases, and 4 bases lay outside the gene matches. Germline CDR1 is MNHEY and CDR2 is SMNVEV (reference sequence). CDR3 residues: CASSWTGRGNQPQHF. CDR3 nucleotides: TGTGCCAGCAGTTGGACAGGGAGGGGCAATCAGCCCCAGCATTTT.

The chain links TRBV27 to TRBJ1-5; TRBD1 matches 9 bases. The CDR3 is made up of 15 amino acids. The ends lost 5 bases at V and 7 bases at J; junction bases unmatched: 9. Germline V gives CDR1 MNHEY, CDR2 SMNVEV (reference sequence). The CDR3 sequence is CASSPRQGVGQPQHF. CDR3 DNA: TGTGCCAGCAGTCCCAGACAGGGGGTGGGGCAGCCCCAGCATTTT.

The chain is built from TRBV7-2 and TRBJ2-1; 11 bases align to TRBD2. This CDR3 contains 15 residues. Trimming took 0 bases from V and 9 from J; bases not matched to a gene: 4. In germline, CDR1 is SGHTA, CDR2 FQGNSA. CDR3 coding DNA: TGTGCCAGCAGCTTAGCTAGCGGGGGGGCGGGTGAGCAGTTCTTC. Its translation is CASSLASGGAGEQFF.

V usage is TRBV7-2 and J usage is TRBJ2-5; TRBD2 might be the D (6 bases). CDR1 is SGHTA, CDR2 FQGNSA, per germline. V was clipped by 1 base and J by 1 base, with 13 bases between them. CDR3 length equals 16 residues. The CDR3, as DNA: TGTGCCAGCAGCTTAGGTAGTCTCGGGGGCCAAGAGACCCAGTACTTC. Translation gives CASSLGSLGGQETQYF. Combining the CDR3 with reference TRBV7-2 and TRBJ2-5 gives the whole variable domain GAGVSQSPSNKVTEKGKDVELRCDPISGHTALYWYRQSLGQGLEFLIYFQGNSAPDKSGLPSDRFSAERTGGSVSTLTIQRTQQEDSAVYLCASSLGSLGGQETQYFGPGTRLLVL.

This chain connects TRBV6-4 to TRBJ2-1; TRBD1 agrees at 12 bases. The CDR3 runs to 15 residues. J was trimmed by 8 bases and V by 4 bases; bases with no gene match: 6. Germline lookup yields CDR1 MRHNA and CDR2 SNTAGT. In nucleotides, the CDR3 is TGTGCCAGCAGTGCTGGGACAGGGGGCGCGTATGAGCAGTTCTTC. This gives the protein CASSAGTGGAYEQFF.

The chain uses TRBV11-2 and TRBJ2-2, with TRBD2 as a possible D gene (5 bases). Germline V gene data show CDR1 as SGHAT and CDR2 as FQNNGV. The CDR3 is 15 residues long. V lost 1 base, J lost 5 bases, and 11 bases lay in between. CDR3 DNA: TGTGCCAGCAGCTTAGCTGGGCCGGGGACCGGGGAGCTGTTTTTT. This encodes CASSLAGPGTGELFF.

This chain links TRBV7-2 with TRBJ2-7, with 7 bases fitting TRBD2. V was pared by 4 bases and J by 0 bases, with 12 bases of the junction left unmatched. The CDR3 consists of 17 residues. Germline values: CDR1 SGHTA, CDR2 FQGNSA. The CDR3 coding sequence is TGTGCCAGCAGCTGGAGGGCGGGGCGGGGGACCTCCTACGAGCAGTACTTC. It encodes CASSWRAGRGTSYEQYF. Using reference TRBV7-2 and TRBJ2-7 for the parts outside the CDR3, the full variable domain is GAGVSQSPSNKVTEKGKDVELRCDPISGHTALYWYRQSLGQGLEFLIYFQGNSAPDKSGLPSDRFSAERTGGSVSTLTIQRTQQEDSAVYLCASSWRAGRGTSYEQYFGPGTRLTVT.

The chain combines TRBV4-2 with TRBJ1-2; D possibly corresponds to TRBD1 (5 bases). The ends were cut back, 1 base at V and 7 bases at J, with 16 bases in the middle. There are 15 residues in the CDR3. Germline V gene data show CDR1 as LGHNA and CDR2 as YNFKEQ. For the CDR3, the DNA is TGTGCCAGCAGCCAAGGTGACCGGGTAGGGGTTGGCTACACCTTC. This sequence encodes CASSQGDRVGVGYTF.

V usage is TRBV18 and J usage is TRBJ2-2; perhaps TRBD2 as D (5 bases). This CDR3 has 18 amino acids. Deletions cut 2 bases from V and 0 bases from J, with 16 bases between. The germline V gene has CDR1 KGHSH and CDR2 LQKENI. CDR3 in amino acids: CASSPSEGTTSNTGELFF. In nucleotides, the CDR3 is TGTGCCAGCTCACCAAGTGAGGGCACAACCTCGAACACCGGGGAGCTGTTTTTT. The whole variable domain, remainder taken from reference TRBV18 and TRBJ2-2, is NAGVMQNPRHLVRRRGQEARLRCSPMKGHSHVYWYRQLPEEGLKFMVYLQKENIIDESGMPKERFSAEFPKEGPSILRIQQVVRGDSAAYFCASSPSEGTTSNTGELFFGEGSRLTVL.

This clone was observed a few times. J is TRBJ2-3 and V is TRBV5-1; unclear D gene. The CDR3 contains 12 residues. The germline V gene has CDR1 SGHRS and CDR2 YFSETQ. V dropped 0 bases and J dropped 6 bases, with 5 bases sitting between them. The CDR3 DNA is TGCGCCAGCAGCTTGGTTGAGGATACGCAGTATTTT. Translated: CASSLVEDTQYF.

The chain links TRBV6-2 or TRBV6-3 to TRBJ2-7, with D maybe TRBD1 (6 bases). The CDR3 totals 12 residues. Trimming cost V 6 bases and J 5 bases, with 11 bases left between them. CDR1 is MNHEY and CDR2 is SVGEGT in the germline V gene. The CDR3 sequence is CASSPQGNEQYF. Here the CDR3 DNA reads TGTGCCAGCAGCCCCCAGGGGAACGAGCAGTACTTC.

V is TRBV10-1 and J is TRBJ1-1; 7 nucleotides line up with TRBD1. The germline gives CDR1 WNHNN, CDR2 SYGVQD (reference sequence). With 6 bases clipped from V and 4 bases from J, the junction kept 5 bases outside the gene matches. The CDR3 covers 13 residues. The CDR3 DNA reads TGCGCCAGCAGGATACAGGGGACCACTGAAGCTTTCTTT. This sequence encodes CASRIQGTTEAFF.

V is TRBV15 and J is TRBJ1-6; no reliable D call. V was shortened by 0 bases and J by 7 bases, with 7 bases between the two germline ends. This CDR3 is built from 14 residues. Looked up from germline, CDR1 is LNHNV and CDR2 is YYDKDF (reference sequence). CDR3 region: CATSREARNSPLHF. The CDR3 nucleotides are TGTGCCACCAGCAGAGAAGCCCGCAATTCACCCCTCCACTTT.

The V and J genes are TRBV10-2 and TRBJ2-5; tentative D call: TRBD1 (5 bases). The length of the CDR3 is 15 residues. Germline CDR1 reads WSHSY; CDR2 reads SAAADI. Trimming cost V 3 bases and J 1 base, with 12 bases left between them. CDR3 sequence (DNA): TGCGCCAGCAGTGAATTTAAGGGGATCCAAGAGACCCAGTACTTC. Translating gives CASSEFKGIQETQYF.

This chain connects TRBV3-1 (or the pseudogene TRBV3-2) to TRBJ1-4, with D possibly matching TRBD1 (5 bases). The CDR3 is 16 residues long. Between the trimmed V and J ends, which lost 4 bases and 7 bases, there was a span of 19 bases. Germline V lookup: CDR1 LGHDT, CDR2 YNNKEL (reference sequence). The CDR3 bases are TGTGCCAGCAGCCCCCAGGGAATCGGAATGGGTGAAAAACTGTTTTTT. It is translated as CASSPQGIGMGEKLFF.

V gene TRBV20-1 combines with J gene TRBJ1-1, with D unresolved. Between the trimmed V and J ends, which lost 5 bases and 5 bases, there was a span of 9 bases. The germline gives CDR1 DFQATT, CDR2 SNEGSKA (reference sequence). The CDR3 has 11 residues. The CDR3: CSAATETEAFF. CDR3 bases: TGCAGTGCTGCTACAGAGACTGAAGCTTTCTTT.

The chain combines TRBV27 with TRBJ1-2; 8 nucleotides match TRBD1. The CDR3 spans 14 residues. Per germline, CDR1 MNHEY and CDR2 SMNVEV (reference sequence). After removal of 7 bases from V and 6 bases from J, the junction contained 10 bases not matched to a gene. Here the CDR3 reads CASIGQGRRNGYTF. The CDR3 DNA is TGTGCCAGCATCGGACAGGGTAGGAGGAATGGCTACACCTTC.

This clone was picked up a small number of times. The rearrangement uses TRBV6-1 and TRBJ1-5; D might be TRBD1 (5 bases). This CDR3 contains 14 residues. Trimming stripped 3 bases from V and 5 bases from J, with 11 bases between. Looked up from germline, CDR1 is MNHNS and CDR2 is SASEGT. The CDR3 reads CASSERQFHQPQHF. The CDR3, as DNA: TGTGCCAGCAGTGAGAGACAGTTCCATCAGCCCCAGCATTTT.

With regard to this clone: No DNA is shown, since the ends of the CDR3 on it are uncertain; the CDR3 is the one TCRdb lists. The CDR3 sequence: CASSLGLRAGELFF. The gene calls are TRBV4-3 and TRBJ2-2; the D call in the table, TRBD2, was not verified against the DNA. Germline CDR1 LGHNA, CDR2 YSLEER. The CDR3 is 14 amino acids long, termini counted.

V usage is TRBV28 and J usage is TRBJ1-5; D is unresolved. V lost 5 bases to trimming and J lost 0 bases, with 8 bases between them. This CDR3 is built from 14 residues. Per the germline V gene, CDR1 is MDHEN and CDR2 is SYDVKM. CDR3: CASSLGGSNQPQHF. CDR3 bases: TGTGCCAGCAGTCTCGGCGGTAGCAATCAGCCCCAGCATTTT. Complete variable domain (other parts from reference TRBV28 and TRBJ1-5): DVKVTQSSRYLVKRTGEKVFLECVQDMDHENMFWYRQDPGLGLRLIYFSYDVKMKEKGDIPEGYSVSREKKERFSLILESASTNQTSMYLCASSLGGSNQPQHFGDGTRLSIL.

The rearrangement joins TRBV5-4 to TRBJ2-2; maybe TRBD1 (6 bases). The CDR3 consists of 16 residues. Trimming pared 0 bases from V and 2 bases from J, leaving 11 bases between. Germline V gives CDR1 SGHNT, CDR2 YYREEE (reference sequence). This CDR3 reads CASSLGGGRNTGELFF. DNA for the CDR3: TGTGCCAGCAGCTTGGGAGGGGGTAGAAACACCGGGGAGCTGTTTTTT.

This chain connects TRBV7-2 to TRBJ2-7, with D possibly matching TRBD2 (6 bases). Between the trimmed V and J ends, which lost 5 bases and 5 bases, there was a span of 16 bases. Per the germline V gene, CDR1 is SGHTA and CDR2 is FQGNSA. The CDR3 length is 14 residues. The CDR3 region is CASSPRRATHEQYF. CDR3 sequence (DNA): TGTGCCAGCAGCCCTCGGAGGGCCACCCACGAGCAGTACTTC. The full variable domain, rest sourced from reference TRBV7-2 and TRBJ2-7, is GAGVSQSPSNKVTEKGKDVELRCDPISGHTALYWYRQSLGQGLEFLIYFQGNSAPDKSGLPSDRFSAERTGGSVSTLTIQRTQQEDSAVYLCASSPRRATHEQYFGPGTRLTVT.

The CDR3 spells CASSRAREDTEAFF. The CDR3 DNA sequence: TGTGCCAGCTCACGGGCCAGGGAGGACACTGAAGCTTTCTTT. This chain links TRBV18 with TRBJ1-1; TRBD1 is a possible D gene (5 bases). V was trimmed by 4 bases and J by 3 bases, leaving 12 bases between them. The CDR3 is 14 residues long. Germline CDR1 reads KGHSH; CDR2 reads LQKENI. The full variable domain, rest sourced from reference TRBV18 and TRBJ1-1, is NAGVMQNPRHLVRRRGQEARLRCSPMKGHSHVYWYRQLPEEGLKFMVYLQKENIIDESGMPKERFSAEFPKEGPSILRIQQVVRGDSAAYFCASSRAREDTEAFFGQGTRLTVV.

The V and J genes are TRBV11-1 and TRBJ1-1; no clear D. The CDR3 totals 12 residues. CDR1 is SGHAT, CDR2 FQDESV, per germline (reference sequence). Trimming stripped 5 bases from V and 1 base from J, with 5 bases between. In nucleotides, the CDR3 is TGTGCCAGCAGCCTCCGGAACACTGAAGCTTTCTTT. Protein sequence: CASSLRNTEAFF.

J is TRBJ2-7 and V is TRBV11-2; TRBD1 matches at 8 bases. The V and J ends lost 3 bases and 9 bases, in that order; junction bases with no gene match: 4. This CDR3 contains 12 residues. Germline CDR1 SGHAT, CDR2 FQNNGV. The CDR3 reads CASSFSQGGQYF. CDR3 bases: TGTGCCAGCAGCTTCTCACAGGGGGGGCAGTACTTC.

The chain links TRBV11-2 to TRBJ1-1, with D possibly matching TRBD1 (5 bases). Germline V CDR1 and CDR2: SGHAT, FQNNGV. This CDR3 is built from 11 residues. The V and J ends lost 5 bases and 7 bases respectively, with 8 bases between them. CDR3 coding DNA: TGTGCCAGCAGCACTCAGGGTGAAGCTTTCTTT. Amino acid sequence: CASSTQGEAFF. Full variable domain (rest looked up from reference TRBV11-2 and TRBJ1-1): EAGVAQSPRYKIIEKRQSVAFWCNPISGHATLYWYQQILGQGPKLLIQFQNNGVVDDSQLPKDRFSAERLKGVDSTLKIQPAKLEDSAVYLCASSTQGEAFFGQGTRLTVV.

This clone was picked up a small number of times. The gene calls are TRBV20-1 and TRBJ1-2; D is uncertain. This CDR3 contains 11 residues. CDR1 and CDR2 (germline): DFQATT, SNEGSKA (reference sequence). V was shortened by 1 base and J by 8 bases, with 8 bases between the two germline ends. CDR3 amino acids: CSARASLGYTF. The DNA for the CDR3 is TGCAGTGCTAGAGCTAGCCTCGGCTACACCTTC.

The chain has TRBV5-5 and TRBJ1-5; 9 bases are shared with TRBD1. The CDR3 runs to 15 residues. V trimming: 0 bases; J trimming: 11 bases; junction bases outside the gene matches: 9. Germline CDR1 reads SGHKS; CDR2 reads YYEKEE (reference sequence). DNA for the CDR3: TGTGCCAGCAGCTTGGGGGGACAGGGTGTAGGGGCCCAGCATTTT. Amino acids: CASSLGGQGVGAQHF. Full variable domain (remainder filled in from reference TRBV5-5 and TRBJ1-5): DAGVTQSPTHLIKTRGQQVTLRCSPISGHKSVSWYQQVLGQGPQFIFQYYEKEERGRGNFPDRFSARQFPNYSSELNVNALLLGDSALYLCASSLGGQGVGAQHFGDGTRLSIL.

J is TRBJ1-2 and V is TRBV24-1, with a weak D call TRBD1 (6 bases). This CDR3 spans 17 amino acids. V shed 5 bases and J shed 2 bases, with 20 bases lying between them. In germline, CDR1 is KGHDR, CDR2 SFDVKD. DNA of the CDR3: TGTGCCACCAGTGGACAACAAATGGGGGCGTTGAACTATGGCTACACCTTC. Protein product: CATSGQQMGALNYGYTF.